Reported below is one T cell receptor beta chain. Its antigen is unknown. Base-call qualities are not available, and no considerably larger clone is one nucleotide away. The treatment or condition label corresponds to: roughly 18 received Ad26.COV2.S at low or high dose, single or two shots; about 5 received placebo; per-sample allocation not given. For vaccine and placebo recipients, repertoires were sequenced using samples collected on day 63 after the first injection. In Cohort 1b, 25 or so adults aged 18-55 years were enrolled at a single site in Boston, USA, between 29 July and 7 August 2020. Ad26.COV2.S was a replication-incompetent adenovirus type 26 vector that expressed a prefusion-stabilized SARS-CoV-2 spike protein derived from the original Wuhan strain. These data come from a study of Ad26.COV2.S vaccination and SARS-CoV-2 variants listed by TCRdb under 2021. For the wider study: Donors in the vaccine arm were drawn from COV1001, a phase I-IIa trial of Ad26.COV2.S in healthy adults that was multicentre, randomized, double-blind and placebo-controlled. Ad26.COV2.S was given intramuscularly at 5x10^10 or 1x10^11 viral particles, as a single shot or as two shots 56 days apart. A total of 32 samples were included in the TCR-sequenced set, comprising roughly 19 Ad26.COV2.S vaccine recipients, 5 placebo recipients and 8 SARS-CoV-2 convalescent individuals. Sequencing of the TCRbeta repertoire served to evaluate the specificity and breadth of SARS-CoV-2-reactive T cell receptors following Ad26.COV2.S vaccination. Blinding of investigators to trial group allocation was maintained during experiments and outcome assessment. Participants in the trial were split at random into five groups of five each, receiving low-dose or high-dose Ad26.COV2.S once or twice, or else placebo on both occasions.

TCRbeta CDR3 regions were sequenced with the immunoSEQ Assay. After extraction, genomic DNA underwent amplification by bias-controlled multiplex PCR, followed by high-throughput sequencing. The original methods were these. To quantify the absolute abundance of every unique TCRbeta CDR3 region, sequences were collapsed and filtered. T cell fraction was estimated by normalizing TCRbeta template counts to usable DNA, with usable DNA measured through amplification of reference genes found in all nucleated cells. Repertoire TCRs were annotated as SARS-CoV-2-specific when V gene, CDR3 amino acid sequence and J gene were exactly matched to a known reactive TCR set. The reference SARS-CoV-2 TCR set was derived from MIRA and filtered for enrichment in COVID-19-positive ImmuneCODE repertoires, a step that removed public or cross-reactive TCRs. Based on the MIRA antigens, annotated TCRs were further analysed at the level of specific ORF or position within ORF. Depth was the summed frequency of annotated unique rearrangements, while breadth was defined as annotated unique rearrangements over total unique productive rearrangements. TCR breadth was compared between groups using two-sided Wilcoxon rank-sum tests. This is the immuneACCESS table as TCRdb keeps it, with only in-frame sequences that have V and J called. A part of the clones is gone; compared with another copy, unresolved V genes explain less than half, and the rest is unexplained. D and trimming come from the DNA, and the V and J calls and clone size come from that table. The sample yields 300,000 to 400,000 clones; 87% were counted once. In total, the top ten clones hold approximately 3.6% of the sample.

Here is what the overall study found, with its caveats: Non-spike TCR breadth was comparable between vaccine and placebo recipients, consistent with the vaccine containing only spike. Compared with placebo recipients, Ad26.COV2.S recipients showed higher spike-specific TCR breadth (P = 0.0014). According to the authors, total T cell responses may have been underestimated by the TCR breadth and depth analyses. Substantial breadth of spike-specific CD8+ and CD4+ T cell responses was reported after vaccination. Comparing responses between vaccine doses or regimens was not something the study was powered to do.

V is reduced by 1 base and J by 2 bases, leaving a spacing of 6 bases between them. Reading from cysteine to phenylalanine, the CDR3 counts 13 amino acids. The CDR3 DNA has 39 bases and is translated from base 1. The source material was peripheral blood, sampled in a trial of Ad26.COV2.S vaccine versus placebo. The chain links TRBV12-3 or TRBV12-4 with TRBJ2-7; the D gene remains uncertain. The sequence was obtained from a person between 18 and 59 years old who received the Ad26.COV2.S COVID-19 vaccine or a placebo. The DNA is as follows: TGTGCCAGCAGTTTAGTCTCGGCCTACGAGCAGTACTTC. Translated, it reads CASSLVSAYEQYF.